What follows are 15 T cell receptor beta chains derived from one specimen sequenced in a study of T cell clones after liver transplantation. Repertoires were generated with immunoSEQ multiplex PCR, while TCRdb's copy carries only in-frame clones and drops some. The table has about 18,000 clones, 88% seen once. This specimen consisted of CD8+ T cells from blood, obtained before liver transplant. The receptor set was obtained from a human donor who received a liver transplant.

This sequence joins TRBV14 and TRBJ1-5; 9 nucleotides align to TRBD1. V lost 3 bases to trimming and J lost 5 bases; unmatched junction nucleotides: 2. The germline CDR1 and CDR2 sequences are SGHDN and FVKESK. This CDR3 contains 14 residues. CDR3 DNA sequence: TGTGCCAGCAGCCAGGGGACAGGGTATCAGCCCCAGCATTTT. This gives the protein CASSQGTGYQPQHF.

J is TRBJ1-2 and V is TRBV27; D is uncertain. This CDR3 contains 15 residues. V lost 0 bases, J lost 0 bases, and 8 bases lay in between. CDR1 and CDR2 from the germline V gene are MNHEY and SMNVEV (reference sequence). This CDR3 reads CASSLSARANYGYTF. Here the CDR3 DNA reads TGTGCCAGCAGTTTATCGGCCAGAGCTAACTATGGCTACACCTTC.

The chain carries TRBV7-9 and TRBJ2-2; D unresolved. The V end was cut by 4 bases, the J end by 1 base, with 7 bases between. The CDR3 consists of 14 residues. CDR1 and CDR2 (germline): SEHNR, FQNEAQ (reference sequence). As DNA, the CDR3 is TGTGCCAGCAGCTATTCAGTGAACACCGGGGAGCTGTTTTTT. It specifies CASSYSVNTGELFF.

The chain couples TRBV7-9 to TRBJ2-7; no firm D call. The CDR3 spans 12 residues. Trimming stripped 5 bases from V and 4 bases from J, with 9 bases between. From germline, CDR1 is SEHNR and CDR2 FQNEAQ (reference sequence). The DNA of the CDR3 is TGTGCCAGCAGCGGAGACCCGTACGAGCAGTACTTC. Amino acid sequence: CASSGDPYEQYF.

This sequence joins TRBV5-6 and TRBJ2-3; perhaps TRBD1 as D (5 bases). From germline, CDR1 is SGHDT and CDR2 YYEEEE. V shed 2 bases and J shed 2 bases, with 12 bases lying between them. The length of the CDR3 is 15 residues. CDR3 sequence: CASSFEQEITDTQYF. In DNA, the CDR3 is TGTGCCAGCAGCTTTGAACAGGAGATCACAGATACGCAGTATTTT.

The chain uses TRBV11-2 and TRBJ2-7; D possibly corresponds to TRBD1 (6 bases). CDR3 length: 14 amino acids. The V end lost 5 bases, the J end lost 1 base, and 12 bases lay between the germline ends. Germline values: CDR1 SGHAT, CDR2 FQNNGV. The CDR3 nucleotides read TGTGCCAGCAGCGGACAGCACCTTTCCTACGAGCAGTACTTC. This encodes CASSGQHLSYEQYF.

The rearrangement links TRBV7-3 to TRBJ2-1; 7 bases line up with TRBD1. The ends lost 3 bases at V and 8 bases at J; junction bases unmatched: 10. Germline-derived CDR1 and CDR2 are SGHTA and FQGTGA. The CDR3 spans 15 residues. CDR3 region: CASSLTGSAGDEQFF. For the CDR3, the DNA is TGTGCCAGCAGCTTGACAGGGTCGGCCGGGGATGAGCAGTTCTTC. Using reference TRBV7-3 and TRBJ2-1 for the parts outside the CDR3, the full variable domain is GAGVSQTPSNKVTEKGKYVELRCDPISGHTALYWYRQSLGQGPEFLIYFQGTGAADDSGLPNDRFFAVRPEGSVSTLKIQRTERGDSAVYLCASSLTGSAGDEQFFGPGTRLTVL.

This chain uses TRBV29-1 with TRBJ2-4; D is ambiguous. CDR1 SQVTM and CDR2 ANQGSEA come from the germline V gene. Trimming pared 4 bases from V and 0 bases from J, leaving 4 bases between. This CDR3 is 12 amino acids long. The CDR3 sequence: CSVVGAKNIQYF. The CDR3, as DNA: TGCAGCGTTGTTGGAGCCAAAAACATTCAGTACTTC.

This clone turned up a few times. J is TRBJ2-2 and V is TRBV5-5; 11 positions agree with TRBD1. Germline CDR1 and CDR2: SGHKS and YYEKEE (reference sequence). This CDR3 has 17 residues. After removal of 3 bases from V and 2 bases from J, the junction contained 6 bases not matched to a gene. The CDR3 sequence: CASSSPGTGGNTGELFF. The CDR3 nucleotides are TGTGCCAGCAGCTCCCCGGGGACAGGGGGAAACACCGGGGAGCTGTTTTTT.

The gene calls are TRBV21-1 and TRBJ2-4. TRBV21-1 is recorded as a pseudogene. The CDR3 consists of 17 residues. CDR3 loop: CASRAWVATERKNIQYF. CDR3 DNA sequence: TGTGCCAGCAGGGCATGGGTAGCTACAGAAAGAAAAAACATTCAGTACTTC.

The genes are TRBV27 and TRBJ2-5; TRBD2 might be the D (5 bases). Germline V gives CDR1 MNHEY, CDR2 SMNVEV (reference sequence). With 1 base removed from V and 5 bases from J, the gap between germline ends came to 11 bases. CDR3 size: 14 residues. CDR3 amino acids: CASSLYQRGETQYF. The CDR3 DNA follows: TGTGCCAGCAGTTTATATCAGCGCGGGGAGACCCAGTACTTC.

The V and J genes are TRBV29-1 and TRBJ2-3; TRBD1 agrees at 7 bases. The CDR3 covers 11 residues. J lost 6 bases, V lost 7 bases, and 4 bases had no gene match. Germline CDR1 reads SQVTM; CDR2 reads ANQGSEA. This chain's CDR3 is CSAPGGDTQYF. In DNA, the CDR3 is TGCAGCGCCCCAGGGGGTGATACGCAGTATTTT.

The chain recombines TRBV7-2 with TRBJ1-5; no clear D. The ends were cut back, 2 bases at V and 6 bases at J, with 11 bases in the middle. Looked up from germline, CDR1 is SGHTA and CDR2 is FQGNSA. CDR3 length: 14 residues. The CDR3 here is CASSLITGSQPQHF. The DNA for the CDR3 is TGTGCCAGCAGCTTAATCACGGGTAGTCAGCCCCAGCATTTT. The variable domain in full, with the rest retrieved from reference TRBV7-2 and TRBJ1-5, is GAGVSQSPSNKVTEKGKDVELRCDPISGHTALYWYRQSLGQGLEFLIYFQGNSAPDKSGLPSDRFSAERTGGSVSTLTIQRTQQEDSAVYLCASSLITGSQPQHFGDGTRLSIL.

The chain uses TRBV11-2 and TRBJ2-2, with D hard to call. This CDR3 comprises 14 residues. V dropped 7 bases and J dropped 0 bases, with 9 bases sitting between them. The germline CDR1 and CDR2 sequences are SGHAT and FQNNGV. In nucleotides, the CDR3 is TGTGCCAGCACCATGGACCCGAACACCGGGGAGCTGTTTTTT. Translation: CASTMDPNTGELFF.

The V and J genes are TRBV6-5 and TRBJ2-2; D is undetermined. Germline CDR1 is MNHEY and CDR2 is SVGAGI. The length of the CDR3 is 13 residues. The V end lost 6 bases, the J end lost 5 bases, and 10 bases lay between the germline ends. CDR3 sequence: CASSQIITGELFF. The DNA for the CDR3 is TGTGCCAGCAGCCAAATTATAACCGGGGAGCTGTTTTTT.